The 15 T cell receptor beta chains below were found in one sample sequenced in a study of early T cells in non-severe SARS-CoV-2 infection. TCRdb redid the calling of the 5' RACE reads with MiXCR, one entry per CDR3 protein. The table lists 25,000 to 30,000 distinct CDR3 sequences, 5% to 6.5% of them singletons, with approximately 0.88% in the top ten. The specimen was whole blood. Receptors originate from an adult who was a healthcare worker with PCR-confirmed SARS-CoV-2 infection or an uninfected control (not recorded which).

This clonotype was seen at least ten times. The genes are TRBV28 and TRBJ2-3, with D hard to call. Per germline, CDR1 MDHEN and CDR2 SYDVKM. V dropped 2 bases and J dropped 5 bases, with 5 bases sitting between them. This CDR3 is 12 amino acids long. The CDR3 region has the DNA TGTGCCAGCAGTTTAGGCGGAGATACGCAGTATTTT. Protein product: CASSLGGDTQYF.

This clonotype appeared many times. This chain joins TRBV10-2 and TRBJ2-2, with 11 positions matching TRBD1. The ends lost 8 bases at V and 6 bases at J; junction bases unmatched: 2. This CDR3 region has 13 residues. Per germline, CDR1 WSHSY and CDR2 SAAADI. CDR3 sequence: CASGGQGAGELFF. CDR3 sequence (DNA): TGCGCCAGCGGGGGACAGGGGGCCGGGGAGCTGTTTTTT.

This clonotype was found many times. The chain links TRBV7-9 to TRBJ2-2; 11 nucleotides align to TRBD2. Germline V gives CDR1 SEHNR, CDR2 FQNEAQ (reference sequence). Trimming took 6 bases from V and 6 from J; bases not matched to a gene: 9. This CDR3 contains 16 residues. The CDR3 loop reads CASRTLAGVSAGELFF. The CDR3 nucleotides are TGTGCCAGCAGGACACTAGCGGGAGTGAGCGCCGGGGAGCTGTTTTTT.

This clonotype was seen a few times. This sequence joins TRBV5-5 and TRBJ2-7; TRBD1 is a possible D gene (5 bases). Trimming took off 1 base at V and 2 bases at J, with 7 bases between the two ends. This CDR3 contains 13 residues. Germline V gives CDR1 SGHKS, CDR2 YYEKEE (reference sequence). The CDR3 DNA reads TGTGCCAGCAGCTTGTGGGGCCCCTACGAGCAGTACTTC. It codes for CASSLWGPYEQYF.

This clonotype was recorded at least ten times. In DNA form, the CDR3 reads TGCGCCAGCAGCCCAGGGATTATTTTAACCAGAACTGAAGCTTTCTTT. Translating gives CASSPGIILTRTEAFF. The V gene is TRBV5-1, the J gene TRBJ1-1, with D tentatively TRBD1 (5 bases). The germline gives CDR1 SGHRS, CDR2 YFSETQ. The V end was cut by 4 bases, the J end by 5 bases, with 21 bases between. This CDR3 contains 16 residues.

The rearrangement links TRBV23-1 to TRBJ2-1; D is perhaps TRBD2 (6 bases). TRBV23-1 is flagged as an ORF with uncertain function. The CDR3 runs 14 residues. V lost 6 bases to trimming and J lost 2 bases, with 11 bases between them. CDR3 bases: TGCGCCAGCAGCGGGAGCGGGCCCTACAATGAGCAGTTCTTC. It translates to CASSGSGPYNEQFF.

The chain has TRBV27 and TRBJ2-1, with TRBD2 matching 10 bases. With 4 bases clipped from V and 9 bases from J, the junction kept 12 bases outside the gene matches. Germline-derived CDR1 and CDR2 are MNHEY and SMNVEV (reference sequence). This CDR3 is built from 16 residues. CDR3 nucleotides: TGTGCCAGCAGTTCTCTAGCGGGGGCCCCCGAGGGTGAGCAGTTCTTC. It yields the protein CASSSLAGAPEGEQFF.

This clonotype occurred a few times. CDR3 in amino acids: CASGQGASYEQYF. CDR3 DNA sequence: TGTGCCAGTGGACAGGGGGCTTCCTACGAGCAGTACTTC. The chain has TRBV3-1 and TRBJ2-7; 11 positions agree with TRBD1. The CDR3 totals 13 residues. V shed 9 bases, J shed 1 base, and the junction held 2 bases outside the gene matches. CDR1 LGHDT and CDR2 YNNKEL come from the germline V gene (reference sequence).

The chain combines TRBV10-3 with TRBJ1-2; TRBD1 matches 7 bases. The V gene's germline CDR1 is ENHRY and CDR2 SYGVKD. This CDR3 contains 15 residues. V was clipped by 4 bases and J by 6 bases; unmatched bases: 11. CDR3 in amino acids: CAISGQAGGMNGYTF. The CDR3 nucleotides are TGTGCCATCAGTGGCCAGGCAGGGGGTATGAATGGCTACACCTTC.

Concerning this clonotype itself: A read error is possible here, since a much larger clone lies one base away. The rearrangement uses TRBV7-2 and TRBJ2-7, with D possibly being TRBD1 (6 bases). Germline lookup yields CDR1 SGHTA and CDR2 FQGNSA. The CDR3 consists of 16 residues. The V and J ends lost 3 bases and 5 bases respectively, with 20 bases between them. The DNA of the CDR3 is TGTGCCAGCAGCTTCCACACCGGGACACTAGGCGACGAGCAGTACTTC. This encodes CASSFHTGTLGDEQYF.

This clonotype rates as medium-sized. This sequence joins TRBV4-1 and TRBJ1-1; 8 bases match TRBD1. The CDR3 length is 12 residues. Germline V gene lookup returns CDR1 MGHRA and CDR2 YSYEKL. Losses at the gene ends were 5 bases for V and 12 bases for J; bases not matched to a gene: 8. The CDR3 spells CASSSRDRPPFF. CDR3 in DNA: TGCGCCAGCAGCAGCCGGGACAGGCCACCTTTCTTT.

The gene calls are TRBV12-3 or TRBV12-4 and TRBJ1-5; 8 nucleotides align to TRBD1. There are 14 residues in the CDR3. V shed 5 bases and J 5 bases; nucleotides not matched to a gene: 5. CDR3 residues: CASSPGGYYQPQHF. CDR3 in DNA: TGTGCCAGCAGTCCAGGGGGCTACTATCAGCCCCAGCATTTT.

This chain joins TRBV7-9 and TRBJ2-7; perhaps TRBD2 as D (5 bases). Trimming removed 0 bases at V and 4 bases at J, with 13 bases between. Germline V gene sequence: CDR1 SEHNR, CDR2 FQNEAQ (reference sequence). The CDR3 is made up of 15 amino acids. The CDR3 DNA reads TGTGCCAGCAGCTTAGCAGGAGCGGCACCTTACGAGCAGTACTTC. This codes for CASSLAGAAPYEQYF.

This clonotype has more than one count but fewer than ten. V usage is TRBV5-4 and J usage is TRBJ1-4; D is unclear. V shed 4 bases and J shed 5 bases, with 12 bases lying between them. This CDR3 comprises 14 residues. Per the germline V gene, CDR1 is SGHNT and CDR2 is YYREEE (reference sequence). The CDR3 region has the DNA TGTGCCAGCAGCATAGGACGGCAAAATGAAAAACTGTTTTTT. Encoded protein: CASSIGRQNEKLFF.

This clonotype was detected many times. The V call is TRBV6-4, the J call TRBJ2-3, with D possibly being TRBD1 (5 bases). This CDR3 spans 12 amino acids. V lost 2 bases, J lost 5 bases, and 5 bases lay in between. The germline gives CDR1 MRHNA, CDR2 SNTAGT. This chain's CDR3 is CASSDGQDTQYF. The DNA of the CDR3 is TGTGCCAGCAGTGACGGACAAGATACGCAGTATTTT.